These 20 T cell receptor beta chains were sequenced from one sample in a study of blood T cell repertoires in COVID-19. Profiling relied on immunoSEQ multiplex PCR, and the TCRdb table lists in-frame clones only, not all of them. The data contain about 6,600 clones, 89% of them seen just once; the ten biggest clones take up 8% to 10%. Sequencing was carried out using peripheral blood. The origin of the receptors is a human donor in a cohort sampled during active COVID-19. The donor label of this sample is uncertain.

The chain uses TRBV11-2 and TRBJ1-6; the match to TRBD1 covers 7 bases. V was pared by 6 bases and J by 7 bases, with 9 bases of the junction left unmatched. Germline V gene data show CDR1 as SGHAT and CDR2 as FQNNGV. CDR3 length: 15 amino acids. CDR3 sequence (DNA): TGTGCCAGCAGAAAGGACCGGGACAGAAATTCACCCCTCCACTTT. Translation gives CASRKDRDRNSPLHF.

The CDR3: CASSLSGGQDTNGYTF. The CDR3, as DNA: TGTGCCAGCTCACTCTCAGGGGGACAGGACACCAATGGCTACACCTTC. The rearrangement links TRBV18 to TRBJ1-2; 8 bases match TRBD1. Germline loops: CDR1 KGHSH, CDR2 LQKENI. CDR3 length equals 16 residues. J lost 6 bases, V lost 4 bases, and 13 bases had no gene match.

This chain links TRBV5-8 with TRBJ1-1; D gene uncertain. V dropped 0 bases and J dropped 0 bases, with 6 bases sitting between them. The CDR3 has 14 residues. Germline V gene lookup returns CDR1 SGHTS and CDR2 YDEGEE. The CDR3 nucleotides read TGTGCCAGCAGCTTGGGAGGGTTGAACACTGAAGCTTTCTTT. Residues: CASSLGGLNTEAFF.

The J gene is TRBJ2-2, the V gene TRBV28; 9 bases are a match to TRBD2. After removal of 8 bases from V and 5 bases from J, the junction contained 9 bases not matched to a gene. The CDR3 has 15 residues. From germline, CDR1 is MDHEN and CDR2 SYDVKM. The CDR3 nucleotides are TGTGCCAGCCTCCCAGCGGGAGGATGGACCGGGGAGCTGTTTTTT. As protein: CASLPAGGWTGELFF.

The chain recombines TRBV9 with TRBJ2-1, with TRBD2 identical over 7 bases. The V and J ends lost 3 bases and 9 bases, in that order; junction bases with no gene match: 18. CDR1 is SGDLS and CDR2 is YYNGEE in the germline V gene. The CDR3 has 17 amino acids. The CDR3 loop is CASSDPRLAPVFGEQFF. Written as DNA, the CDR3 is TGTGCCAGCAGCGACCCACGACTAGCTCCAGTTTTCGGTGAGCAGTTCTTC. Combining the CDR3 with reference TRBV9 and TRBJ2-1 gives the whole variable domain DSGVTQTPKHLITATGQRVTLRCSPRSGDLSVYWYQQSLDQGLQFLIQYYNGEERAKGNILERFSAQQFPDLHSELNLSSLELGDSALYFCASSDPRLAPVFGEQFFGPGTRLTVL.

V usage is TRBV6-5 and J usage is TRBJ2-7; possible D gene TRBD1, 5 bases. Trimming shortened V by 0 bases and J by 1 base, and 13 bases separated the two germline ends. Germline CDR1 is MNHEY and CDR2 is SVGAGI. The CDR3 extends over 16 amino acids. Here the CDR3 DNA reads TGTGCCAGCAGTTACTCATTCGGCAGGGCGTCCTACGAGCAGTACTTC. This sequence encodes CASSYSFGRASYEQYF.

The rearrangement joins TRBV3-1 (or the pseudogene TRBV3-2) to TRBJ2-2; TRBD1 is a possible D gene (6 bases). The germline V gene encodes CDR1 LGHDT and CDR2 YNNKEL (reference sequence). V lost 0 bases to trimming and J lost 5 bases, with 7 bases between them. The CDR3 is 14 residues long. The CDR3 DNA sequence: TGTGCCAGCAGCCAAGATACAGGGACCGGGGAGCTGTTTTTT. Translated, it gives CASSQDTGTGELFF.

This chain uses TRBV2 with TRBJ1-1, with a tentative D call TRBD1 (6 bases). Germline assignment: CDR1 SNHLY and CDR2 FYNNEI. The V end was cut by 3 bases, the J end by 4 bases, with 9 bases between. The CDR3 is 13 residues long. CDR3 sequence reads: CASSDQGITEAFF. CDR3 in DNA: TGTGCCAGCAGTGACCAGGGGATCACTGAAGCTTTCTTT.

This clone was seen a single time. The chain couples TRBV2 to TRBJ2-2; D gene ambiguous. Trimming left V 6 bases short and J 6 bases short, with 8 bases between. CDR3 length: 12 residues. CDR1 is SNHLY, CDR2 FYNNEI, per germline. CDR3 DNA: TGTGCCAGCAGATCGTTTCCCGGGGAGCTGTTTTTT. Translation: CASRSFPGELFF.

The J gene is TRBJ2-7, the V gene TRBV5-1; the match to TRBD1 covers 8 bases. Germline CDR1 and CDR2: SGHRS and YFSETQ. Trimming took 7 bases from V and 7 from J; bases not matched to a gene: 10. The CDR3 has 13 residues. The CDR3 region is CASETGAGQEQYF. CDR3 DNA: TGCGCCAGCGAGACAGGGGCAGGTCAGGAGCAGTACTTC.

The chain carries TRBV30 and TRBJ1-2; D is undetermined. Trimming stripped 4 bases from V and 8 bases from J, with 17 bases between. The CDR3 sequence is 13 residues long. Germline V gives CDR1 GTSNPN, CDR2 SVGIG (reference sequence). Written as DNA, the CDR3 is TGTGCCTGGACAACGCCGCCCGGAGGCGGCTACACCTTC. Translated, it gives CAWTTPPGGGYTF.

The table lists this clone with a few counts. V gene TRBV20-1 combines with J gene TRBJ1-2; D is unresolved. This CDR3 region has 12 residues. The germline gives CDR1 DFQATT, CDR2 SNEGSKA (reference sequence). The V end was cut by 3 bases, the J end by 5 bases, with 10 bases between. Written as DNA, the CDR3 is TGCAGTGCTAGTGGCGTGAATTATGGCTACACCTTC. This encodes CSASGVNYGYTF.

The genes are TRBV5-1 and TRBJ2-7; 7 bases map to TRBD1. This CDR3 contains 14 residues. Germline CDR1 is SGHRS and CDR2 is YFSETQ. V lost 4 bases to trimming and J lost 2 bases; unmatched junction nucleotides: 6. The CDR3 reads CASSLTGQAYEQYF. The CDR3 nucleotides are TGCGCCAGCAGCCTAACCGGACAGGCCTACGAGCAGTACTTC.

This clone has a single count. The chain links TRBV5-1 to TRBJ2-7; D is perhaps TRBD2 (7 bases). Germline CDR1 is SGHRS and CDR2 is YFSETQ. The CDR3 sequence is 13 residues long. V was shortened by 4 bases and J by 6 bases, with 14 bases between the two germline ends. CDR3 DNA: TGCGCCAGCAGCGGGGCGGGGGCAGGCGAGCAGTACTTC. Its protein is CASSGAGAGEQYF.

This chain links TRBV7-9 with TRBJ1-2; 7 positions match TRBD1. CDR1 is SEHNR and CDR2 is FQNEAQ in the germline V gene (reference sequence). Germline trimming cut 1 base from V and 5 bases from J; bases unmatched to any gene: 7. The CDR3 extends over 15 amino acids. CDR3 nucleotide sequence: TGTGCCAGCAGCTTAGGACAGGGCCGGGGATATGGCTACACCTTC. Its protein is CASSLGQGRGYGYTF.

The chain joins TRBV7-3 to TRBJ1-1; TRBD1 matches at 7 bases. Trimming at V came to 5 bases and at J to 1 base, leaving 7 bases not matched to a gene. The V gene's germline CDR1 is SGHTA and CDR2 FQGTGA. The CDR3 is 15 amino acids. CDR3 sequence (DNA): TGTGCCAGCAGCCCCTCCAGGGGGAGGAACACTGAAGCTTTCTTT. Its translation: CASSPSRGRNTEAFF.

This clone has a handful of counts. The gene calls are TRBV12-3 or TRBV12-4 and TRBJ2-5, with D perhaps matching TRBD1 (6 bases). This CDR3 contains 12 residues. V was shortened by 7 bases and J by 5 bases, with 11 bases between the two germline ends. CDR3 in amino acids: CASTGVLETQYF. The CDR3 bases are TGTGCCAGCACAGGGGTTTTGGAGACCCAGTACTTC.

This clone was detected only once. The genes are TRBV7-9 and TRBJ2-1; perhaps TRBD2 as D (6 bases). Trimming removed 3 bases from V and 7 bases from J, with 16 bases in between. Germline CDR1 SEHNR, CDR2 FQNEAQ (reference sequence). This CDR3 has 15 residues. The CDR3 protein is CASSFFGGVVNEQFF. In DNA form, the CDR3 reads TGTGCCAGCAGCTTCTTCGGGGGAGTAGTGAATGAGCAGTTCTTC.

V usage is TRBV5-1 and J usage is TRBJ2-1; 10 nucleotides match TRBD1. The CDR3 consists of 16 residues. The V gene end was trimmed by 4 bases and the J gene end by 7 bases; junction bases not matched to a gene: 11. Germline V gives CDR1 SGHRS, CDR2 YFSETQ. CDR3: CASSPWDRGIGNEQFF. In nucleotides, the CDR3 is TGCGCCAGCAGCCCCTGGGACAGGGGTATAGGAAATGAGCAGTTCTTC.

The rearrangement links TRBV19 to TRBJ1-5; D call uncertain. CDR1 is LNHDA, CDR2 SQIVND, per germline (reference sequence). The CDR3 runs 15 residues. Trimming shortened V by 2 bases and J by 2 bases, and 10 bases separated the two germline ends. The CDR3 here is CASSITRGGNQPQHF. For the CDR3, the DNA is TGTGCCAGTAGTATAACGCGCGGGGGCAATCAGCCCCAGCATTTT.